This is a list of T cell receptor beta chains from one sample in a study of response to subunit inactivated influenza vaccine. TCRdb fed the RT-PCR reads into MiXCR, producing one record per CDR3 protein. The sample carries more than 450,000 distinct CDR3 sequences, approximately 10% recorded once. The sample was PBMCs from blood, taken on the day of vaccination. Receptor source: a man in his fifties or sixties who received an inactivated influenza vaccine. CDR3s include the opening cysteine and the closing phenylalanine or tryptophan. D genes are given only for firm matches. Clone size is given for some rows only: seen once, a few or many times, or a class if the clone is expanded.

>TRBV29-1|TRBD2|many|TRBJ2-1
CSVESSGRANEQFF
TGCAGCGTTGAATCTAGCGGGAGGGCCAATGAGCAGTTCTTC
>TRBV27|.|few|TRBJ2-3
CASSIRWALRLSDTQYF
TGTGCCAGCAGCATTAGGTGGGCCTTGCGTCTATCAGATACGCAGTATTTT
>TRBV29-1|TRBD2|few|TRBJ2-7
CSVFSGGREQYF
TGCAGCGTTTTTAGCGGGGGGAGGGAGCAGTACTTC
>TRBV20-1|.|.|TRBJ1-1
CSARDNPGGNTEAFF
TGCAGTGCTAGAGATAACCCCGGGGGAAACACTGAAGCTTTCTTT
>TRBV14|.|few|TRBJ2-5
CASSQTGWYQETQYF
TGTGCCAGCAGCCAAACGGGTTGGTACCAAGAGACCCAGTACTTC
>TRBV9|TRBD1|many|TRBJ2-1
CASSTRQGSYNEQFF
TGTGCCAGCAGCACCAGACAGGGATCTTACAATGAGCAGTTCTTC
>TRBV5-5|.|.|TRBJ1-2
CASSLAGAGNYGYTF
TGTGCCAGCAGCTTGGCGGGGGCAGGAAACTATGGCTACACCTTC
>TRBV2|.|.|TRBJ1-2
CASSDWGQTDYGYTF
TGTGCCAGCAGTGATTGGGGACAAACGGACTATGGCTACACCTTC
>TRBV3-1|.|many|TRBJ2-6
CASSARAYSSGANVLTF
TGTGCCAGCAGCGCCAGGGCCTACTCCTCTGGGGCCAACGTCCTGACTTTC
>TRBV5-1|.|.|TRBJ2-6
CASSLDPSGANVLTF
TGCGCCAGCAGCTTGGATCCCTCTGGGGCCAACGTCCTGACTTTC
>TRBV12-3/TRBV12-4|.|few|TRBJ1-6
CASSAGFYSPLHF
TGTGCCAGCAGCGCGGGATTTTATTCACCCCTCCACTTT
>TRBV4-3|.|few|TRBJ2-7
CASSQDHGYEQYF
TGCGCCAGCAGCCAAGATCATGGGTACGAGCAGTACTTC
>TRBV12-3/TRBV12-4|.|.|TRBJ2-1
CASSTPRNEQFF
TGTGCCAGCAGCACCCCTAGGAATGAGCAGTTCTTC
>TRBV6-1|.|.|TRBJ2-6
CASSRFSTQHSGANVLTF
TGTGCCAGCAGCCGATTCAGCACGCAACACTCTGGGGCCAACGTCCTGACTTTC
>TRBV7-2|.|few|TRBJ2-4
CASRGAVKNIQYF
TGTGCCAGCCGGGGGGCCGTCAAAAACATTCAGTACTTC
>TRBV2|TRBD1|.|TRBJ2-7
CASSDPQGAGEQYF
TGTGCCAGCAGTGACCCACAGGGGGCTGGCGAGCAGTACTTC
>TRBV6-2/TRBV6-3|TRBD2|few|TRBJ2-1
CASDHGTSGVEGNNEQFF
TGTGCCAGCGACCACGGGACTAGCGGGGTGGAGGGTAATAATGAGCAGTTCTTC
>TRBV7-8|.|.|TRBJ1-6
CASSPRGSWNSPLHF
TGTGCCAGCAGCCCCAGGGGTTCGTGGAATTCACCCCTCCACTTT
>TRBV20-1|.|few|TRBJ2-2
CSATGYTGELFF
TGCAGTGCAACAGGGTACACCGGGGAGCTGTTTTTT
>TRBV6-5|TRBD2|few|TRBJ2-3
CASSFGTSGVTDTQYF
TGTGCCAGCAGTTTCGGGACTAGCGGGGTCACAGATACGCAGTATTTT
>TRBV6-5|TRBD2|few|TRBJ2-2
CASSWERREGRSTGELFF
TGTGCCAGCAGTTGGGAAAGGCGGGAGGGCCGGAGCACCGGGGAGCTGTTTTTT
>TRBV5-1|.|many|TRBJ1-1
CASSLDTGNTEAFF
TGCGCCAGCAGCTTGGATACGGGGAACACTGAAGCTTTCTTT
>TRBV5-1|.|few|TRBJ2-5
CASSVAGVRETQYF
TGCGCCAGCAGTGTGGCAGGGGTTCGGGAGACCCAGTACTTC
>TRBV27|.|.|TRBJ1-2
CASSLSGPGGYGYTF
TGTGCCAGCAGTTTATCGGGACCGGGTGGGTATGGCTACACCTTC
>TRBV14|.|.|TRBJ2-7
CASSQVRSVGEQYF
TGTGCCAGCAGCCAAGTGCGCTCTGTGGGGGAGCAGTACTTC
>TRBV20-1|.|.|TRBJ2-3
CSVYGWGFPSTDTQYF
TGCAGTGTTTACGGTTGGGGCTTCCCAAGCACAGATACGCAGTATTTT
>TRBV12-3/TRBV12-4|.|.|TRBJ2-6
CASNRGGGPSSGANVLTF
TGTGCCAGCAACCGAGGGGGGGGGCCCTCCTCTGGGGCCAACGTCCTGACTTTC
>TRBV11-1|TRBD2|.|TRBJ2-1
CASSTPSGRARVYNEQFF
TGTGCCAGCAGCACGCCTAGCGGGAGGGCCAGGGTTTACAATGAGCAGTTCTTC
>TRBV7-9|.|.|TRBJ2-1
CASSSSVLLLDEQFF
TGTGCCAGCAGCTCCAGTGTACTACTTTTGGATGAGCAGTTCTTC
>TRBV27|TRBD1|.|TRBJ1-2
CASRQGRRGYTF
TGTGCCAGCAGACAGGGGCGACGGGGCTACACCTTC
>TRBV29-1|TRBD2|.|TRBJ2-3
CSVDWREGTDTQYF
TGCAGCGTTGACTGGCGGGAGGGCACAGATACGCAGTATTTT
>TRBV4-2|TRBD2|few|TRBJ2-7
CASSQDLAAYEQYF
TGTGCCAGCAGCCAAGATCTAGCGGCCTACGAGCAGTACTTC
>TRBV19|.|few|TRBJ1-4
CASSIGGAANEKLFF
TGTGCCAGTAGTATAGGCGGAGCGGCTAATGAAAAACTGTTTTTT
>TRBV11-2|.|.|TRBJ1-3
CASSAGRAGNTIYF
TGTGCCAGCAGCGCGGGCCGAGCAGGAAACACCATATATTTT
>TRBV5-6|TRBD1|few|TRBJ1-2
CASSSAGGQGFYGYTF
TGTGCCAGCAGCTCGGCGGGGGGACAGGGGTTCTATGGCTACACCTTC
>TRBV20-1|.|.|TRBJ1-1
CSAEGLLYTEAFF
TGCAGTGCCGAGGGACTCCTGTACACTGAAGCTTTCTTT
>TRBV28|.|many|TRBJ2-5
CASSHTLYQETQYF
TGTGCCAGCAGTCACACATTGTACCAAGAGACCCAGTACTTC
>TRBV10-3|.|.|TRBJ2-7
CAISESAPSSGDYEQYF
TGTGCCATCAGTGAGTCTGCCCCCTCTTCAGGGGACTACGAGCAGTACTTC
>TRBV7-9|TRBD2|few|TRBJ2-1
CASSLARGLAGVGEQFF
TGTGCCAGCAGCTTAGCCCGGGGACTAGCGGGAGTTGGAGAGCAGTTCTTC
>TRBV6-2/TRBV6-3|TRBD2|few|TRBJ2-1
CASSYLAGGVHEQFF
TGTGCCAGCAGTTACCTAGCGGGAGGAGTCCATGAGCAGTTCTTC
>TRBV2|.|few|TRBJ1-2
CASSEAQLRGNYGYTF
TGTGCCAGCAGTGAAGCGCAGCTCCGGGGTAACTATGGCTACACCTTC
>TRBV29-1|.|few|TRBJ2-5
CSVDSIGVQETQYF
TGCAGCGTTGATTCTATAGGGGTTCAAGAGACCCAGTACTTC
>TRBV3-1|.|many|TRBJ2-1
CASSQLGRRGEQFF
TGTGCCAGCAGCCAACTTGGGAGGCGGGGTGAGCAGTTCTTC
>TRBV30|.|.|TRBJ1-6
CAWSIGAGLGPLHF
TGTGCCTGGAGTATAGGGGCGGGTCTCGGACCCCTCCACTTT
>TRBV4-1|.|many|TRBJ2-1
CASSQSVWMLNNEQFF
TGCGCCAGCAGCCAATCAGTCTGGATGCTTAACAATGAGCAGTTCTTC
>TRBV27|TRBD2|few|TRBJ2-1
CASSLLAGVLSYNEQFF
TGTGCCAGCAGTTTACTAGCGGGGGTCCTTTCCTACAATGAGCAGTTCTTC
>TRBV12-3/TRBV12-4|TRBD2|few|TRBJ2-1
CASSFGAGGPGEQFF
TGTGCCAGCAGTTTCGGGGCGGGGGGGCCTGGTGAGCAGTTCTTC
>TRBV6-5|TRBD1|.|TRBJ1-4
CASSYSSGQGTEKLFF
TGTGCCAGCAGTTACTCCTCGGGACAGGGGACGGAAAAACTGTTTTTT
>TRBV5-1|TRBD1|.|TRBJ2-1
CASSYGDRGNNEQFF
TGCGCCAGCAGCTATGGGGACAGGGGGAACAATGAGCAGTTCTTC
>TRBV28|.|.|TRBJ2-7
CASTLIGNEQYF
TGTGCCAGCACTCTGATAGGTAACGAGCAGTACTTC
>TRBV6-2/TRBV6-3|TRBD2|many|TRBJ2-1
CASSYSGTSGGSLGEQFF
TGTGCCAGCAGTTATTCCGGGACTAGCGGGGGAAGTTTGGGTGAGCAGTTCTTC
>TRBV7-9|.|.|TRBJ2-6
CASSRQSPGANVLTF
TGTGCCAGCAGCAGACAGAGTCCCGGGGCCAACGTCCTGACTTTC